The source of this TCR beta chain is a study of OX40 agonist ivuxolimab in advanced cancers. The CDR3 extends over 16 amino acids. Trimming pared 3 bases from V and 5 bases from J, leaving 20 bases between. Germline CDR1 reads GTSNPN; CDR2 reads SVGIG (reference sequence). The method was immunoSEQ multiplex PCR; TCRdb's version includes in-frame clones alone and lacks a portion of them. Altogether about 98,000 clones are present, roughly 89% being singletons, with the ten largest covering approximately 0.5%. Source: CD4+ or CD8+ T cells sorted from blood, taken in a trial of the OX40 agonist ivuxolimab. This chain joins TRBV30 and TRBJ2-1; a weak D match, TRBD2 (5 bases). The clonotype comes from an adult with an advanced solid tumor such as melanoma, head and neck, liver or kidney cancer. The CDR3 coding sequence is TGTGCCTGGAGGGACTCCGGGATCCACCGGCACAATGAGCAGTTCTTC. Its protein product is CAWRDSGIHRHNEQFF.